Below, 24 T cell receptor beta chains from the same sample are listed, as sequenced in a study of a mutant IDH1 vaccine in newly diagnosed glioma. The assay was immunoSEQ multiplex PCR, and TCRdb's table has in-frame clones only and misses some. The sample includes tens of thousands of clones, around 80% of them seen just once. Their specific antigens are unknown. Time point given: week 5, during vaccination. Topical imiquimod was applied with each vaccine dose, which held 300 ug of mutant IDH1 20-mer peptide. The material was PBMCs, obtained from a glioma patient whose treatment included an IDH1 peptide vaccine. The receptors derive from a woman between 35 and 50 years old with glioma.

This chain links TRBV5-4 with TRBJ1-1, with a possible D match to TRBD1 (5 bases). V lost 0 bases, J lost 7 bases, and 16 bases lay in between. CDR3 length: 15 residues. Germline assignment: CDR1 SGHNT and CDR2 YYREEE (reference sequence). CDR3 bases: TGTGCCAGCAGCTTGGCGGGGTGGGGGGAAGTTGAAGCTTTCTTT. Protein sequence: CASSLAGWGEVEAFF.

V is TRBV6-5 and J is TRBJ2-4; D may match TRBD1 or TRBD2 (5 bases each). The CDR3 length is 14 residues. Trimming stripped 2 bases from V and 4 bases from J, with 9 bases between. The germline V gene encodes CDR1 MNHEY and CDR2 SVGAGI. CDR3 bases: TGTGCCAGCAGTTACCGGGACCGAAAAAACATTCAGTACTTC. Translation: CASSYRDRKNIQYF.

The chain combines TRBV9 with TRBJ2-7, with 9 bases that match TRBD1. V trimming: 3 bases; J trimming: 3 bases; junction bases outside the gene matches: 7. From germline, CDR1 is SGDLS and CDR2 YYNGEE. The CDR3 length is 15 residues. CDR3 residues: CASSGGTGWLYEQYF. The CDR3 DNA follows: TGTGCCAGCAGCGGGGGGACAGGGTGGCTCTACGAGCAGTACTTC. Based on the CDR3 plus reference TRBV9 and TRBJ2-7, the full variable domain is DSGVTQTPKHLITATGQRVTLRCSPRSGDLSVYWYQQSLDQGLQFLIQYYNGEERAKGNILERFSAQQFPDLHSELNLSSLELGDSALYFCASSGGTGWLYEQYFGPGTRLTVT.

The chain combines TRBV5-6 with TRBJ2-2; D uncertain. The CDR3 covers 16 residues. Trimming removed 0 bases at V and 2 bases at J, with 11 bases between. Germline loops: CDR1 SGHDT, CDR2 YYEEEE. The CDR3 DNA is TGTGCCAGCAGCTTGGTGGGTAGACTTAACACCGGGGAGCTGTTTTTT. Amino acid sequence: CASSLVGRLNTGELFF.

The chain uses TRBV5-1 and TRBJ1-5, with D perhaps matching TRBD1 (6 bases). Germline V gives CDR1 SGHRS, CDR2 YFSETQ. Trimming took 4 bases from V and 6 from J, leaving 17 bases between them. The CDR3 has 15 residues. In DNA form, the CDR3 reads TGCGCCAGCAGCCCTGGAGGGGGGGAGGGTCAGCCCCAGCATTTT. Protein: CASSPGGGEGQPQHF. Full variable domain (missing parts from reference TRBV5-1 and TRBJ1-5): KAGVTQTPRYLIKTRGQQVTLSCSPISGHRSVSWYQQTPGQGLQFLFEYFSETQRNKGNFPGRFSGRQFSNSRSEMNVSTLELGDSALYLCASSPGGGEGQPQHFGDGTRLSIL.

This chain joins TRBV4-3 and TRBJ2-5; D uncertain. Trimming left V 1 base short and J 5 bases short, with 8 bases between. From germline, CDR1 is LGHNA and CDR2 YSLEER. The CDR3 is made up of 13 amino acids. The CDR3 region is CASSQVRRETQYF. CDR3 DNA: TGCGCCAGCAGCCAAGTACGTAGGGAGACCCAGTACTTC.

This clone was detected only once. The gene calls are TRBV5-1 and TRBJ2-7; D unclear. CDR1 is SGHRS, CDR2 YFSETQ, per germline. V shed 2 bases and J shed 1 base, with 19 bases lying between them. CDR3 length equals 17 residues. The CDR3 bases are TGCGCCAGCAGCTTAGATTGGCGGCCTCAGGCATCCTACGAGCAGTACTTC. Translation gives CASSLDWRPQASYEQYF.

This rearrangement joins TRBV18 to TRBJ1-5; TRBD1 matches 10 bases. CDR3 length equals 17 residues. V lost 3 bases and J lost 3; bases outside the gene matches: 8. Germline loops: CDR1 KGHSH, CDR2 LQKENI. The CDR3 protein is CASSPTPGQGNNQPQHF. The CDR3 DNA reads TGTGCCAGCTCACCCACACCGGGACAGGGGAACAATCAGCCCCAGCATTTT.

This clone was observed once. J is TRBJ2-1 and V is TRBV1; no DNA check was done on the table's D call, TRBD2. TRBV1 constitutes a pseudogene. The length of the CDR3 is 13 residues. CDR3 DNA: TGCACCAGCAGCCACGAAGAGGGTTATGAGCAGTTCTTC. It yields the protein CTSSHEEGYEQFF.

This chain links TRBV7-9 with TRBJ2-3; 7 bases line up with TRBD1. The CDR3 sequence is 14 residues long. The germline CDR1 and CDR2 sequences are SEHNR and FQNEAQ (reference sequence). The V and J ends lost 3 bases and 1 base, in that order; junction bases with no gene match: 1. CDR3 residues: CASSFGQGTDTQYF. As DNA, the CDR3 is TGTGCCAGCAGCTTCGGACAGGGCACAGATACGCAGTATTTT. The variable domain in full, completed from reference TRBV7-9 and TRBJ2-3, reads DTGVSQNPRHKITKRGQNVTFRCDPISEHNRLYWYRQTLGQGPEFLTYFQNEAQLEKSRLLSDRFSAERPKGSFSTLEIQRTEQGDSAMYLCASSFGQGTDTQYFGPGTRLTVL.

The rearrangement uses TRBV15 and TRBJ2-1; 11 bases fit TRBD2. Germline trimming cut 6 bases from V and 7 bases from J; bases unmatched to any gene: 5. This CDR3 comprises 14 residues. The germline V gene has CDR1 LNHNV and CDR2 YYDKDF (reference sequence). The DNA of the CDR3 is TGTGCCACCAGTCTATGGACTAGCGGGAATGAGCAGTTCTTC. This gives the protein CATSLWTSGNEQFF.

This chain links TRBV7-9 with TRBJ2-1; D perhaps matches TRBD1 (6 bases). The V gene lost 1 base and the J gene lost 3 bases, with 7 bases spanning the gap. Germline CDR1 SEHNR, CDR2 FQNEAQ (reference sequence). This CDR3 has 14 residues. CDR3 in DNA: TGTGCCAGCAGCTTAGTACAGGGCTACAATGAGCAGTTCTTC. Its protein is CASSLVQGYNEQFF.

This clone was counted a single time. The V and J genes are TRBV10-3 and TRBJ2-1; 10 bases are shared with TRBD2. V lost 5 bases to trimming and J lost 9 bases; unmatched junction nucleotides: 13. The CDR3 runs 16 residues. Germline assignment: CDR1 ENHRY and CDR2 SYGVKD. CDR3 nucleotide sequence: TGTGCCATCAGTTTCATTCTAGCGGGGGCTAGCACTGAGCAGTTCTTC. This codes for CAISFILAGASTEQFF.

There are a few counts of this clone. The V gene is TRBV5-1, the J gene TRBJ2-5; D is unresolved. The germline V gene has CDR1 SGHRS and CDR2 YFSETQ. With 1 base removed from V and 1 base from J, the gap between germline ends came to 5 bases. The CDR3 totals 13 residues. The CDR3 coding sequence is TGCGCCAGCAGCTTGTCCCCCCAAGAGACCCAGTACTTC. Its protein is CASSLSPQETQYF.

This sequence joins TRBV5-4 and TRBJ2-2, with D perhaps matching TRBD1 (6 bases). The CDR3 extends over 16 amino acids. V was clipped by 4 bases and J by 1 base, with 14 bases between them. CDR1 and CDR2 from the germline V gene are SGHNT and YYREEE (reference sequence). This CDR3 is CASSPVQGLNTGELFF. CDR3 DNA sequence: TGTGCCAGCAGCCCCGTTCAGGGGCTGAACACCGGGGAGCTGTTTTTT.

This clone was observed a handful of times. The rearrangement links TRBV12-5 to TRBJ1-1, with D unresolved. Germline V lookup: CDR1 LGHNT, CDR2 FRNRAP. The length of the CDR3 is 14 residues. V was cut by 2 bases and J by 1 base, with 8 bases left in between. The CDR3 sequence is CASGLTPSNTEAFF. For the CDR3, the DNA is TGTGCTAGTGGTTTGACCCCCTCGAACACTGAAGCTTTCTTT.

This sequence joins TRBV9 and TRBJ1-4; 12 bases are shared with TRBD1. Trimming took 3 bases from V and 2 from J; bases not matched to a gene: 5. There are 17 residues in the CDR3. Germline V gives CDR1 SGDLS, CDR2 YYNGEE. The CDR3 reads CASSGGTGGVTNEKLFF. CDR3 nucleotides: TGTGCCAGCAGCGGAGGGACAGGGGGCGTGACTAATGAAAAACTGTTTTTT.

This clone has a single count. CDR3 sequence (DNA): TGTGCCATCAGTGAAAGCGGGGGACCTACGAGGCAGTACTTC. This encodes CAISESGGPTRQYF. The chain uses TRBV10-3 and TRBJ2-7; 8 nucleotides line up with TRBD2. After removal of 3 bases from V and 9 bases from J, the junction contained 10 bases not matched to a gene. CDR3 length: 14 residues. CDR1 and CDR2 (germline): ENHRY, SYGVKD.

The CDR3 spells CASRTDSDFGYTF. The CDR3 bases are TGTGCCAGCAGAACCGACAGTGATTTTGGCTACACCTTC. V is TRBV6-5 and J is TRBJ1-2; D perhaps matches TRBD1 (5 bases). Trimming removed 6 bases at V and 7 bases at J, with 15 bases between. The CDR3 runs to 13 residues. From germline, CDR1 is MNHEY and CDR2 SVGAGI.

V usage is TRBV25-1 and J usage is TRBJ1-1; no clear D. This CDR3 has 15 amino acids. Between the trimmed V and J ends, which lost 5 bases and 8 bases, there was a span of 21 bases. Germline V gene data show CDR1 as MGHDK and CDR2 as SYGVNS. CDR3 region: CASSSPSVGSVEAFF. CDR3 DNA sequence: TGTGCCAGCAGTTCCCCCTCGGTGGGTAGCGTGGAAGCTTTCTTT.

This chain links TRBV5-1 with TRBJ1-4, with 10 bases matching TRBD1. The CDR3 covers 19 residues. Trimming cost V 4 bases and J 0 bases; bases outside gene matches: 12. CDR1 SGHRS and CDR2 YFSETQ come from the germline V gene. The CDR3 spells CASSPDRDRGSTTNEKLFF. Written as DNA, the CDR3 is TGCGCCAGCAGCCCAGACCGGGACAGGGGTTCGACAACTAATGAAAAACTGTTTTTT.

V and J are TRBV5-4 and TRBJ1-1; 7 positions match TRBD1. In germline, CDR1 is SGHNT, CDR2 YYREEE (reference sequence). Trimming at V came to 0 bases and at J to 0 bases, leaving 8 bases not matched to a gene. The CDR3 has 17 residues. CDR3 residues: CASSLGGQWLMNTEAFF. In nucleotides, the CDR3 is TGTGCCAGCAGCTTGGGGGGACAGTGGCTGATGAACACTGAAGCTTTCTTT.

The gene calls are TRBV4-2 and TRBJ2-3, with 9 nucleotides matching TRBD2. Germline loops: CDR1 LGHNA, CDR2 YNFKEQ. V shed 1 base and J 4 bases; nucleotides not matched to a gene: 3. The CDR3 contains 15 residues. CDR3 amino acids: CASSQGAGGPDTQYF. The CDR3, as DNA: TGTGCCAGCAGCCAAGGAGCGGGGGGCCCAGATACGCAGTATTTT.

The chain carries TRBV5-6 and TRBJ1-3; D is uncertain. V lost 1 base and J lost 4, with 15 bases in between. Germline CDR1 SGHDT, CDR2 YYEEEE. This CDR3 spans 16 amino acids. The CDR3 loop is CASSLSSGFWGNTIYF. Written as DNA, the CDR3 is TGTGCCAGCAGCTTGTCCTCAGGTTTTTGGGGAAACACCATATATTTT.